The clone carrying this T cell receptor (beta chain) was detected once. Trimming took 1 base from V and 7 from J, leaving 23 bases between them. The CDR3 has 18 residues. CDR1 is SGHTA and CDR2 is FQGNSA in the germline V gene. The data stem from a study of blood T cell repertoires in COVID-19. Study as a whole: T cells, B-cell-depleted T cells, or PBMCs provided the cDNA or gDNA that served as material.

Original data processing: Reference gene primer amplification in the assay estimated nucleated cell counts. Sequencing was performed with immunoSEQ multiplex PCR; in TCRdb, only in-frame clones are kept and a portion is missing. Clone size and the V and J calls come from that table; the DNA yielded D and trimming. Found here are about 220,000 clones, around three quarters of them singletons; the top ten hold more than 7%. This receptor was taken from a woman in her 70s with acute or convalescent COVID-19. The sequencing input was peripheral blood. The chain links TRBV7-2 to TRBJ2-1; D may be TRBD2 (6 bases). CDR3 region: CASSLEGPGLEPWNEQFF. DNA of the CDR3: TGTGCCAGCAGCTTAGAGGGACCGGGACTGGAGCCCTGGAATGAGCAGTTCTTC.